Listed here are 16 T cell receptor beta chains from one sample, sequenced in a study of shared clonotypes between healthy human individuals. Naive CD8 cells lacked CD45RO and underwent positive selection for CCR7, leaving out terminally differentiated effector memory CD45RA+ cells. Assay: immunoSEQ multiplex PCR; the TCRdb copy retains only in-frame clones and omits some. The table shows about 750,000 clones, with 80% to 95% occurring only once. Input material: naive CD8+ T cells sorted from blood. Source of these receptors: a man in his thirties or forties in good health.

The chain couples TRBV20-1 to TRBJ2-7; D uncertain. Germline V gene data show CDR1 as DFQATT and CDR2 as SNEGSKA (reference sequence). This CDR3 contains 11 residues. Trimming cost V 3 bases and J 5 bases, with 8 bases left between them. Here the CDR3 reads CSASWKNEQYF. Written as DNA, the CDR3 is TGCAGTGCTAGTTGGAAGAACGAGCAGTACTTC.

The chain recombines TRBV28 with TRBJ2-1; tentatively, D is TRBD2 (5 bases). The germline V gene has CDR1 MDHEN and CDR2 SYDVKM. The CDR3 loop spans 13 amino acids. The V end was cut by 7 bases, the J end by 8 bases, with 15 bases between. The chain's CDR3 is CASKLEDLHEQFF. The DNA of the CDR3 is TGTGCCAGCAAACTGGAGGACTTGCATGAGCAGTTCTTC.

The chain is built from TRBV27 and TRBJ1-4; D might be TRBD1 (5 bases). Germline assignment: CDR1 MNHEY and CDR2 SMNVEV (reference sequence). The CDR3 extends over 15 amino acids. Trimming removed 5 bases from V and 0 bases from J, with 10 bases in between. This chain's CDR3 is CASSPRTPTNEKLFF. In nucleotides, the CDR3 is TGTGCCAGCAGTCCCCGGACACCAACTAATGAAAAACTGTTTTTT.

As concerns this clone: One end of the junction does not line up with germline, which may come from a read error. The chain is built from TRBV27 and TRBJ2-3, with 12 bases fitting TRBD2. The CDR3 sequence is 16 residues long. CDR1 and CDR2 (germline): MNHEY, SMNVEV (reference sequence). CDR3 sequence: CATSSLLAGGPDTQYF. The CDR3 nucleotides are TGTGCCACCAGTAGCCTCCTAGCGGGAGGGCCAGATACGCAGTATTTT.

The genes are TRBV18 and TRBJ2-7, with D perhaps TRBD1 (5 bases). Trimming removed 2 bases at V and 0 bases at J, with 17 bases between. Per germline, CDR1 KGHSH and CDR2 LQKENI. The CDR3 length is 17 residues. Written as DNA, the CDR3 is TGTGCCAGCTCACCAGCCCGGGCAGGGCTTCTCTCCTACGAGCAGTACTTC. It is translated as CASSPARAGLLSYEQYF.

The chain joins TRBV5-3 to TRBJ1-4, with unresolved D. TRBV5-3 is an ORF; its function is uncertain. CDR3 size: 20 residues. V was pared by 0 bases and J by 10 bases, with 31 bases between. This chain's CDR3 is CARSLGVLPQHRSHLGKLFF. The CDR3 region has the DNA TGTGCCAGAAGCTTGGGTGTGTTACCCCAGCATAGGTCTCATCTGGGAAAACTGTTTTTT.

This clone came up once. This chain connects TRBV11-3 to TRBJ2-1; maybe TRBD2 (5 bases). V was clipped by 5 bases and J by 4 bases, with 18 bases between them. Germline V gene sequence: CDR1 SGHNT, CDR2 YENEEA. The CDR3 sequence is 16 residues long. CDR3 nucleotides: TGTGCCAGCAGCCCCGCAGTGAGCGGATCTTACAATGAGCAGTTCTTC. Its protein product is CASSPAVSGSYNEQFF.

Here the CDR3 DNA reads TGTGCCAGCAGTCCCCTGAGGGGCTCTAACTATGGCTACACCTTC. This translates into CASSPLRGSNYGYTF. The chain uses TRBV6-6 and TRBJ1-2, with TRBD1 as a possible D gene (5 bases). In germline, CDR1 is MNHNY, CDR2 SVGAGI (reference sequence). Trimming left V 5 bases short and J 0 bases short, with 13 bases between. This CDR3 region has 15 residues.

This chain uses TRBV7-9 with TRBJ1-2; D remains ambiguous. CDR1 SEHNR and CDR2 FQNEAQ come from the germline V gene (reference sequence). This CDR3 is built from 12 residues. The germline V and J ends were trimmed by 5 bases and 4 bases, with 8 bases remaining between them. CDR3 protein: CASSPISYGYTF. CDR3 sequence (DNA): TGTGCCAGCAGCCCGATAAGCTATGGCTACACCTTC.

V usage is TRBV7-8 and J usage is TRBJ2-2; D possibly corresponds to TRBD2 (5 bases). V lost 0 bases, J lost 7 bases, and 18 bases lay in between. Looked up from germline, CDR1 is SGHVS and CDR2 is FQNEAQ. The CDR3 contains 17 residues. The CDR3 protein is CASSLALLLGSDGELFF. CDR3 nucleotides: TGTGCCAGCAGCTTAGCGCTTTTACTAGGGAGTGACGGGGAGCTGTTTTTT.

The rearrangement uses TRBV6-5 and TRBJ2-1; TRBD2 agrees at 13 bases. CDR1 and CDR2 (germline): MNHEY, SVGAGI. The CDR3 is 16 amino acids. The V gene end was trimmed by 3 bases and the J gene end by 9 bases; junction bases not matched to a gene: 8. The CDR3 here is CASSYSGLAGVGEQFF. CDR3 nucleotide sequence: TGTGCCAGCAGTTATAGCGGACTAGCGGGAGTCGGTGAGCAGTTCTTC.

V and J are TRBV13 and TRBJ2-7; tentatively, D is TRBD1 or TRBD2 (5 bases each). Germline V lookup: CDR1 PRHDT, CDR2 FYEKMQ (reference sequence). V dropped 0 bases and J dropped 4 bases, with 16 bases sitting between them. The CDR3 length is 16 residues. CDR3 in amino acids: CASSLGAEAGTYEQYF. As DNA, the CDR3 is TGTGCCAGCAGCTTAGGCGCTGAGGCAGGGACGTACGAGCAGTACTTC.

In DNA form, the CDR3 reads TGTGCCAGCAGTTTTCCCCCGTTTGGCGGGAGGGGGGAAACAGATACGCAGTATTTT. Protein: CASSFPPFGGRGETDTQYF. The chain combines TRBV28 with TRBJ2-3; 9 bases agree with TRBD2. Germline V CDR1 and CDR2: MDHEN, SYDVKM. Trimming at V came to 3 bases and at J to 3 bases, leaving 16 bases not matched to a gene. This CDR3 is 19 amino acids long.

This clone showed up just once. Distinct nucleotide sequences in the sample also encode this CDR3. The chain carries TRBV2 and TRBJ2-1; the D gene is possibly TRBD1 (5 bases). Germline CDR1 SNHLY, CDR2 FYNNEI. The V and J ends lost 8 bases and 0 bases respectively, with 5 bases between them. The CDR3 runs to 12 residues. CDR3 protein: CASQGSYNEQFF. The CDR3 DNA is TGTGCCAGCCAGGGCTCCTACAATGAGCAGTTCTTC.

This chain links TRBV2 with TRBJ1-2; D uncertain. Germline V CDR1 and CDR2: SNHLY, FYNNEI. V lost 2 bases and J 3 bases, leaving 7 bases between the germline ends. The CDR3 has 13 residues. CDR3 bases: TGTGCCAGCAGTGAAAGACCGGACTATGGCTACACCTTC. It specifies CASSERPDYGYTF.

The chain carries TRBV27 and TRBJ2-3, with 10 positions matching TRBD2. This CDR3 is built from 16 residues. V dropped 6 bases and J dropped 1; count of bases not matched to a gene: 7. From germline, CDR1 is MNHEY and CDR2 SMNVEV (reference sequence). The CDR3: CASSLRGTSGTDTQYF. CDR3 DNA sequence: TGTGCCAGCAGCCTACGCGGGACTAGCGGCACAGATACGCAGTATTTT.